This is a list of T cell receptor beta chains from one sample in a study of OX40 agonist ivuxolimab in advanced cancers. TCRdb's table, derived via immunoSEQ multiplex PCR, lists solely in-frame clones and lacks some. The sample records about 70,000 clones, 65% to 85% being singletons. Sequences were derived from CD4+ or CD8+ T cells sorted from blood, sampled in a trial of the OX40 agonist ivuxolimab. The receptors come from an adult with an advanced solid tumor such as melanoma, head and neck, liver or kidney cancer. Both conserved end residues are part of each CDR3.

j_gene,v_gene,CDR3aa
TRBJ2-5,TRBV11-2,CASSQKTQYF
TRBJ1-1,TRBV19,CASNWRGRTEAFF
TRBJ2-1,TRBV4-1,CASSQGEGAYNEQFF
TRBJ1-1,TRBV13,CASRIFSHQTEAFF
.,TRBV11-2,CASSLDLSWGYEQYF
TRBJ1-5,TRBV10-3,CAISGGGQGAQPQHF
TRBJ1-3,TRBV28,CASTDGVSSGNTIYF
TRBJ2-7,TRBV13,CASSLAGGFEQYF
TRBJ2-5,TRBV6-1,CAIRLRLARETQYF
TRBJ2-1,TRBV5-1,CASSIGTVYNEQFF
TRBJ2-5,TRBV21-1,CASSKASRLQSWGEVEETQYF
TRBJ2-7,TRBV27,CASSLRDGVGEQYF
TRBJ2-1,TRBV7-2,CASSPTAGGYNEQFF
TRBJ2-3,TRBV27,CASSRTSTDTQYF